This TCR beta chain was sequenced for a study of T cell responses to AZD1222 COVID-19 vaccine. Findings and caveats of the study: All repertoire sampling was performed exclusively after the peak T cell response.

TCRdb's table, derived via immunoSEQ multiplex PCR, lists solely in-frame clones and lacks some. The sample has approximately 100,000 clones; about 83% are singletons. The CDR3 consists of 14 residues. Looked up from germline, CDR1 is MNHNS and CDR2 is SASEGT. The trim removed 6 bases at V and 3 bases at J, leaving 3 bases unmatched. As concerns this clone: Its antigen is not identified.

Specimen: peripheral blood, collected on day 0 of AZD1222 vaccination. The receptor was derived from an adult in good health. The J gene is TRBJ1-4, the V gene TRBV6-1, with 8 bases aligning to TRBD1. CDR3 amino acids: CASRTGAANEKLFF. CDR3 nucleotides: TGTGCCAGCAGGACAGGGGCGGCTAATGAAAAACTGTTTTTT.